This paragraph covers one T cell receptor (beta chain) sequence. Antigen: not known. Compared with germline, one end of the junction differs, possibly owing to a read error. These data originate in a study of T cell responses to AZD1222 COVID-19 vaccine. Study-level results: Repertoires in all cases were sampled only once the peak T cell response had passed. Vaccine-related CD4 TCRs covered spike, predominating at 160-218 and 743-854. At baseline, just 6 or 7 AZD1222 recipients tested seropositive. Elevations in Spike-specific TCR breadth and depth followed administration of two AZD1222 doses.

This CDR3 comprises 11 residues. CDR1 is SGHKS, CDR2 YYEKEE, per germline (reference sequence). Profiling relied on immunoSEQ multiplex PCR, and the TCRdb table lists in-frame clones only, not all of them. The data contain approximately 110,000 clones, more than 75% of them seen just once; the ten biggest clones take up roughly 1.3%. This sample comprised peripheral blood, obtained on day 0 of AZD1222 vaccination. The sequence derives from an adult in good health. The chain recombines TRBV5-5 with TRBJ1-1, with D unresolved. CDR3 region: CASNGNTEAFF. For the CDR3, the DNA is TGTGCAAGCAACGGGAACACTGAAGCTTTCTTT.